This TCR beta chain was found in a study of cytomegalovirus exposure and HLA in healthy donors (dated by TCRdb to 2016 to 2017). Background on the whole study: According to an earlier analysis of 550 to 700 of the donors, roughly 180 million T cells yielded 117 million unique TCR beta sequences and approximately 280 Gb of sequence data. Roughly 300 gigabases of sequencing data and roughly 90 million unique TCR sequences were included in an early release covering about 620 HLA-typed donors. Among the approximately 400 genotyped donors, 75% to 90% belonged to the genetic ancestry cluster associated with self-reported Caucasian donors. The study was designed to test whether signatures of past pathogen exposure could be identified by cataloging public T cell receptors. The T cell repertoires of 550 to 850 subjects were profiled by immunosequencing and related to cytomegalovirus serostatus. Besides the first cohort of around 700 subjects, a separate validation cohort made up of roughly 120 different subjects was used. To predict cytomegalovirus infection status, the study combined high-throughput TCR immunosequencing, statistical association of individual TCRs with disease status, and machine learning. To study patterns of TCR occurrence, a later analysis re-analyzed previously published TCR beta repertoires from 666 donors and added high-resolution HLA genotyping. Rather than drawing on any new phenotypic data, the later analysis identified candidate immune exposures from TCR beta sequences and the way those sequences occurred across donors. An earlier analysis of around 580 of the donors used high-throughput TCR beta sequencing to judge whether each TCR beta V gene segment behaved as functional or pseudogenic. Alongside the repertoire data, information on donor age, sex, ethnicity and CMV serostatus was compiled. In a later genetic analysis, genome-wide SNP genotypes for about three fifths of the 666 donors were used, and that subset was treated as a discovery cohort. Every discovery cohort repertoire had been produced on one sequencing platform. HLA typing covered class I and class II loci at four-digit resolution. The number of typed donors differed by locus: roughly 620-630 for A, B, C, DRB1 and DQB1; 500 to 550 for DQA1; about 600 for DPA1; and roughly 450 for DPB1. Because of strong linkage in the cohort, roughly 5 DR-DQ haplotypes were treated as single units for association and clustering. On average, around 230,000 unique TCR beta nucleotide sequences were sequenced per donor among some 420 genotyped donors of the cohort, with around 19% of those sequences being non-productive.

The library was built by means of the immunoSEQ multiplex PCR assay. For the multiplex PCR, a mixture combining 60 forward primers for TCR Vbeta segments and 13 reverse primers for TCR Jbeta segments was used. The CDR3 region of rearranged TCR beta genes was amplified from genomic DNA with a multiplex PCR assay. On the Illumina HiSeq System, the amplified TCR beta libraries were sequenced as 87-base-pair reads. Per the original workflow: Across the 670 or so repertoires, a later analysis counted approximately 75 million unique TCR beta chains, around 10 million of which were shared by at least two donors. A nearest-neighbor algorithm error-corrected the raw reads and collapsed the reads into unique sequences, merging closely related sequences to remove PCR and sequencing errors. Alignment of CDR3 sequences to IMGT reference sequences was used to assign V, D and J gene segments. Each retained sequence needed at least a six-nucleotide match to both a V gene segment and a J gene segment. Rearrangements were classified as productive when the CDR3 lacked stop codons and remained in frame with V and J, and all other rearrangements were classified as non-productive. CDR3 was defined by IMGT convention, running from the second conserved V-encoded cysteine to the conserved J-encoded phenylalanine. The earlier analysis of about 530 of the donors excluded any sequence lacking an unambiguous match to a single V gene segment. In an earlier analysis of approximately 590 of the donors, V segments were called functional above 56.7% productive rearrangements and were called segregating when the between-donor standard deviation exceeded 5%. A statistical classification framework was built to diagnose cytomegalovirus status from the catalog of TCR beta chain sequences. In a later analysis, V and J genes were assigned by comparing TCR nucleotide sequences against IMGT/GENE-DB human TR gene sequences. A later analysis assigned CDR3 sequences and most-parsimonious VDJ recombination scenarios with the TCRdist pipeline. In a later analysis, every TCR beta chain was defined by the combination of its CDR3 amino acid sequence and its V-gene family, and reads without a unique V-gene family were dropped. A later analysis removed 592 highly shared, low-generation-probability nucleotide sequences to deal with suspected cross-contamination and a sequencing artifact. A later analysis calculated a clonal expansion index for each public chain from normalized within-repertoire ranks of inferred template counts. A later analysis computed generation probabilities with a VDJ recombination model fitted to out-of-frame rearrangements, and checked the results against IGoR. In a later analysis, TCR-TCR, TCR-HLA and TCR-CMV co-occurrence was scored with hypergeometric tests, and a repertoire-size bias correction was applied to TCR pairs. To estimate false discovery rates, a later analysis permuted the HLA or CMV assignments 20 times. In a later analysis, co-occurring TCRs were grouped using DBSCAN, and TCRdist sequence similarity was added for clustering within HLA-allele-positive subsets. Repertoires with fewer than 30,000 or more than 120,000 public chains were left out of co-occurrence clustering, as were roughly five repertoires with anomalous nucleotide sharing. This is the immuneACCESS table as TCRdb keeps it, with only in-frame sequences that have V and J called. A part of the clones is gone; compared with another copy, unresolved V genes explain less than half, and the rest is unexplained. For V, J and clone size, that table is used; D and trimming come from the DNA. Present in this sample are about 98,000 clones, over 65% of which were seen just once. Under 2% of the sample is in the top ten clones.

A remark on this clone: Its antigen is unknown. No base qualities exist here, and no much larger clone lies one base off it.

The cohort consisted of hundreds of healthy bone marrow donors. At the time of sampling, every cohort member was nominally healthy, though immune exposures that went unrecorded were likely present. The donor was CMV seronegative and was included in the group of about 350 seronegative cohort members. A peripheral blood sample was provided by each donor, and peripheral blood mononuclear cells were used for TCR beta sequencing. Genomic DNA extraction from the blood cell samples was performed with the Qiagen DNeasy Blood Extraction Kit. Results and caveats for the whole study, not just this receptor: A further reported finding was that TCR beta sequences accurately predicted the HLA-A and HLA-B alleles for most subjects in the first cohort. In a later analysis, several top co-occurrence clusters were reported to appear linked to parvovirus B19, influenza, CMV and Epstein-Barr virus. Immune exposure information for the cohort was limited to CMV serostatus. Roughly uniform sequencing depth across donors was assumed in presence/absence analyses, although this assumption may not hold. In a later analysis, most CMV-associated TCR beta chains were found to appear HLA-restricted, with HLA associations seemingly driven largely by CMV exposure. A later genetic analysis reported fewer N-insertions in productive TCRs among donors in an Asian-associated ancestry cluster than the roughly 700-donor mean. A later analysis found that HLA-associated TCR beta chains were more clonally expanded and had lower generation probabilities than equally common non-associated chains. In the study, approximately 160 TCR beta chains were listed as associated with cytomegalovirus. In a later analysis, the rate of TCR association differed among HLA loci, with DRB1 alleles having the most associated TCRs and HLA-C alleles having the fewest. According to the authors, the approach could potentially be generalized to other disease states and immunological phenotypes. A few of the identified cytomegalovirus-associated TCR beta chains were confirmed in vitro to be specific for cytomegalovirus antigens. Because some donors lacked HLA typing at each locus, the association tests relied only on the typed subset. Because counts were too low, more than 15 rarely observed V segments, including chromosome 9 orphons, were left out of the earlier analysis of 500 to 650 of the donors. V-gene and J-gene trimming of TCR beta chains was associated with a missense DCLRE1C variant in a later genetic analysis, and the association was replicated in an independent cohort. A later analysis associated approximately 17,000 TCR beta sequences with specific HLA alleles at a false discovery rate of 0.05. While some public TCRs were present in many individuals, most TCR sequences turned up only very rarely across donors. A cluster of highly shared sequence variants was judged likely to represent a technical artifact of the sequencing pipeline. Assigning TCR associations to individual alleles was difficult when HLA alleles, especially DR and DQ, strongly co-occurred. Some IMGT-functional V segments, including TRBV6-2 and TRBV6-3, could not be distinguished by the 87-base-pair reads and were therefore excluded. The classifier was reported to diagnose cytomegalovirus status with high specificity and sensitivity in both the original and validation cohorts. An earlier analysis of approximately 530 of the donors showed that most TCR beta V segments appeared in productive rearrangements either about 87% or about 30% of the time, which broadly matched IMGT annotations. Linkage disequilibrium might explain the correlated functional status among segregating V segments, but an unknown experimental factor could not be excluded. Only TCR beta chains were sequenced in this cohort, and the absence of alpha or paired-chain data limited detectable features.

The V and J ends are trimmed by 5 bases and 4 bases, leaving 14 bases between them. According to the germline V gene (reference sequence), CDR1 reads LNHDA and CDR2 reads SQIVND. The CDR3 measures 14 amino acids from cysteine to phenylalanine. Only the CDR3 region is kept as DNA, spanning 42 bases read in frame from base 1. Material: PBMCs. The V and J segments used are TRBV19 and TRBJ1-1; TRBD1 might be the D gene, on 5 matching bases. The TCR was taken from a male donor in good health and CMV-seronegative. For the CDR3, the sequence is CASSPPPRGTEAFF. The nucleotide sequence is TGTGCCAGTAGTCCTCCCCCAAGGGGCACTGAAGCTTTCTTT.